This passage covers 30 T cell receptor beta chains from one sample sequenced in a study of lymphopenia after photon versus proton radiotherapy. TCRdb keeps only in-frame clones here, not all; method: immunoSEQ multiplex PCR. This sample has about 50,000 clones, with about 92% found just once. Sample: peripheral blood, taken from a patient treated with photon-based radiotherapy. Source of these receptors: a woman in her 40s with cholangiocarcinoma.

This clone was seen just once. This rearrangement joins TRBV9 to TRBJ2-7; 8 bases map to TRBD1. The CDR3 sequence is 13 residues long. Germline loops: CDR1 SGDLS, CDR2 YYNGEE. The trim removed 4 bases at V and 4 bases at J, leaving 4 bases unmatched. The CDR3 DNA follows: TGTGCCAGCAGCTTTGGACAGGGATACGAGCAGTACTTC. It codes for CASSFGQGYEQYF.

The chain couples TRBV27 to TRBJ1-1; the D gene is possibly TRBD1 (5 bases). V lost 2 bases and J lost 8, with 12 bases in between. This CDR3 is 13 amino acids long. Germline CDR1 is MNHEY and CDR2 is SMNVEV (reference sequence). The CDR3 loop is CASSLSPRDEAFF. The CDR3 DNA follows: TGTGCCAGCAGTTTAAGCCCCAGGGACGAAGCTTTCTTT.

This clone was counted a single time. The chain links TRBV18 to TRBJ2-4, with D hard to call. CDR1 and CDR2 (germline): KGHSH, LQKENI. The CDR3 is made up of 14 amino acids. V lost 3 bases and J lost 8, with 14 bases in between. The CDR3 coding sequence is TGTGCCAGCTCACCGCCGATCGATCGCGACATTCAGTACTTC. Its translation is CASSPPIDRDIQYF.

CDR3 protein: CAWSGNTGELFF. Written as DNA, the CDR3 is TGTGCCTGGAGTGGAAACACCGGGGAGCTGTTTTTT. The chain carries TRBV30 and TRBJ2-2; D is ambiguous. Germline V gene lookup returns CDR1 GTSNPN and CDR2 SVGIG (reference sequence). The length of the CDR3 is 12 residues. With 1 base removed from V and 2 bases from J, the gap between germline ends came to 2 bases.

The chain recombines TRBV28 with TRBJ2-1; D is uncertain. V was pared by 5 bases and J by 6 bases, with 14 bases between. This CDR3 has 14 amino acids. The V gene's germline CDR1 is MDHEN and CDR2 SYDVKM. The CDR3 spells CASSRRSSLNEQFF. CDR3 coding DNA: TGTGCCAGCAGTCGTAGGTCATCCCTCAATGAGCAGTTCTTC.

The V call is TRBV18, the J call TRBJ1-2; a weak D match, TRBD1 (6 bases). The CDR3 loop spans 13 amino acids. Germline loops: CDR1 KGHSH, CDR2 LQKENI. V was cut by 5 bases and J by 5 bases, with 12 bases left in between. CDR3 sequence (DNA): TGTGCCAGCTCATCCGGGGACACATATGGCTACACCTTC. Its protein product is CASSSGDTYGYTF.

This clone has a single count. The chain uses TRBV5-1 and TRBJ1-4; 10 positions agree with TRBD1. Unmatched junction bases numbered 7, after V lost 3 bases and J lost 8 bases. The CDR3 is made up of 15 amino acids. Per the germline V gene, CDR1 is SGHRS and CDR2 is YFSETQ. CDR3 DNA: TGCGCCAGCAGCTCGGGACAGGGGAATCAGGAAAAACTGTTTTTT. It codes for CASSSGQGNQEKLFF.

The chain links TRBV5-1 to TRBJ2-3; D assignment may be TRBD1 or TRBD2 (5 bases each). CDR3 size: 14 residues. Trimming took off 0 bases at V and 6 bases at J, with 11 bases between the two ends. The germline V gene encodes CDR1 SGHRS and CDR2 YFSETQ. The DNA of the CDR3 is TGCGCCAGCAGCTTGGAGGGACGATCGGATACGCAGTATTTT. Translating it yields CASSLEGRSDTQYF.

Here the CDR3 reads CASSSSTEAFF. As DNA, the CDR3 is TGTGCCAGCAGTTCCTCCACTGAAGCTTTCTTT. The chain is built from TRBV28 and TRBJ1-1; D gene unclear. CDR3 length: 11 residues. Deletions cut 4 bases from V and 4 bases from J, with 4 bases between. Germline V gene lookup returns CDR1 MDHEN and CDR2 SYDVKM.

Comments on this clone: Mismatch with germline at one junction end may stem from a read error. The chain joins TRBV18 to TRBJ2-7; the D gene is possibly TRBD2 (6 bases). CDR3 size: 14 residues. Germline CDR1 and CDR2: KGHSH and LQKENI. The CDR3 sequence is CASSPSGVSDEQYF. CDR3 sequence (DNA): TGTGCCAGCTCACCTTCGGGAGTCTCCGACGAGCAGTACTTC.

This chain links TRBV6-5 with TRBJ2-2; D is possibly TRBD1 (6 bases). Germline CDR1 is MNHEY and CDR2 is SVGAGI. The V end was cut by 1 base, the J end by 3 bases, with 6 bases between. The CDR3 covers 14 residues. The CDR3 DNA reads TGTGCCAGCAGTTACTACAGGGACACCGGGGAGCTGTTTTTT. Translation gives CASSYYRDTGELFF.

The chain employs TRBV28 and TRBJ2-2; a weak D match, TRBD2 (7 bases). Germline-derived CDR1 and CDR2 are MDHEN and SYDVKM. Trimming took 6 bases from V and 6 from J, leaving 17 bases between them. CDR3 length equals 15 residues. CDR3 in DNA: TGTGCCAGCAGCCGAGGGGGAGGGCCGGCCGGGGAGCTGTTTTTT. Amino acid sequence: CASSRGGGPAGELFF.

CDR3 residues: CASSQASRELTDTQYF. The CDR3 nucleotides are TGCGCCAGCAGCCAAGCGTCACGGGAGCTCACAGATACGCAGTATTTT. J is TRBJ2-3 and V is TRBV4-3; tentative D call: TRBD2 (6 bases). In germline, CDR1 is LGHNA, CDR2 YSLEER. The CDR3 is made up of 16 amino acids. Trimming cost V 1 base and J 2 bases, with 13 bases left between them.

Relative to its sample, this clone is medium-sized. The V gene is TRBV9, the J gene TRBJ2-3, with D tentatively TRBD2 (5 bases). Trimming shortened V by 5 bases and J by 2 bases, and 15 bases separated the two germline ends. Germline CDR1 SGDLS, CDR2 YYNGEE. This CDR3 is built from 15 residues. CDR3 coding DNA: TGTGCCAGCAGTAAGGGTTCTAGCACCACAGATACGCAGTATTTT. Translation: CASSKGSSTTDTQYF.

The V and J genes are TRBV19 and TRBJ1-2; TRBD1 aligns across 8 bases. Germline assignment: CDR1 LNHDA and CDR2 SQIVND (reference sequence). This CDR3 has 13 amino acids. CDR3 sequence: CVRGLEYDYGYTF. CDR3 bases: TGTGTCAGGGGGCTGGAATACGACTATGGCTACACCTTC.

About this clone itself: Germline and junction disagree at one end, which may indicate a read error. The V call is TRBV11-2, the J call TRBJ2-7, with 12 nucleotides matching TRBD2. Germline lookup yields CDR1 SGHAT and CDR2 FQNNGV. The CDR3 is 11 residues long. This CDR3 reads CASSPGTSGSF. The DNA of the CDR3 is TGTGCCAGCAGCCCTGGGACTAGCGGGTCCTTC.

The chain has TRBV19 and TRBJ2-1; tentatively, D is TRBD2 (5 bases). This CDR3 spans 12 amino acids. From germline, CDR1 is LNHDA and CDR2 SQIVND (reference sequence). V gave up 4 bases and J gave up 8 bases, with 9 bases separating them. In nucleotides, the CDR3 is TGTGCCAGTAGTAACACGAGGGATGAGCAGTTCTTC. It yields the protein CASSNTRDEQFF.

The CDR3: CASSYPPTF. The CDR3 nucleotides read TGTGCCAGCAGTTACCCACCCACCTTC. The J gene is TRBJ1-2, the V gene TRBV6-5; D gene unclear. The length of the CDR3 is 9 residues. V shed 2 bases and J shed 13 bases, with 5 bases lying between them. In germline, CDR1 is MNHEY, CDR2 SVGAGI.

This chain's CDR3 is CASSAGQGLYEQYF. For the CDR3, the DNA is TGCGCCAGCAGCGCCGGACAGGGTCTCTACGAGCAGTACTTC. This chain joins TRBV5-1 and TRBJ2-7, with 8 bases fitting TRBD1. The CDR3 consists of 14 residues. From germline, CDR1 is SGHRS and CDR2 YFSETQ. With 4 bases clipped from V and 3 bases from J, the junction kept 6 bases outside the gene matches.

V gene TRBV7-2 combines with J gene TRBJ2-4; D is ambiguous. Trimming stripped 5 bases from V and 6 bases from J, with 14 bases between. This CDR3 region has 14 residues. CDR1 SGHTA and CDR2 FQGNSA come from the germline V gene. DNA of the CDR3: TGTGCCAGCAGCCCTCATGCGGCTATAAACATTCAGTACTTC. Translation gives CASSPHAAINIQYF.

The rearrangement links TRBV5-5 to TRBJ1-1; D is unresolved. Trimming took 4 bases from V and 1 from J, leaving 17 bases between them. The CDR3 contains 16 residues. Per germline, CDR1 SGHKS and CDR2 YYEKEE (reference sequence). The CDR3 coding sequence is TGTGCCAGCAGCCCCCCCGTGCGAGCCGGGAACACTGAAGCTTTCTTT. This codes for CASSPPVRAGNTEAFF.

The chain uses TRBV15 and TRBJ2-7; perhaps TRBD2 as D (6 bases). Germline CDR1 is LNHNV and CDR2 is YYDKDF (reference sequence). The CDR3 runs 14 residues. V lost 0 bases, J lost 5 bases, and 11 bases lay in between. CDR3 in DNA: TGTGCCACCAGCAGAGAGGAGGGCCGAGACGAGCAGTACTTC. It codes for CATSREEGRDEQYF. Full variable domain (remainder filled in from reference TRBV15 and TRBJ2-7): DAMVIQNPRYQVTQFGKPVTLSCSQTLNHNVMYWYQQKSSQAPKLLFHYYDKDFNNEADTPDNFQSRRPNTSFCFLDIRSPGLGDTAMYLCATSREEGRDEQYFGPGTRLTVT.

The chain has TRBV5-1 and TRBJ2-1, with D possibly matching TRBD2 (6 bases). V was shortened by 1 base and J by 0 bases, with 11 bases between the two germline ends. CDR3 length: 16 residues. The germline gives CDR1 SGHRS, CDR2 YFSETQ. CDR3 coding DNA: TGCGCCAGCAGCTTGATGGGGGGAGGCTCCTACAATGAGCAGTTCTTC. Its protein product is CASSLMGGGSYNEQFF.

The DNA for the CDR3 is TGTGCCAGCAGTTTAGGGCGTCTGGAGACCGGGGGGCGGCAGCCCCAGCATTTT. It yields the protein CASSLGRLETGGRQPQHF. J is TRBJ1-5 and V is TRBV28; possible D gene TRBD1, 6 bases. The CDR3 is 18 amino acids. Per the germline V gene, CDR1 is MDHEN and CDR2 is SYDVKM. The V gene lost 2 bases and the J gene lost 7 bases, with 24 bases spanning the gap.

J is TRBJ1-6 and V is TRBV30; perhaps TRBD1 as D (5 bases). Trimming shortened V by 2 bases and J by 7 bases, and 18 bases separated the two germline ends. The germline V gene encodes CDR1 GTSNPN and CDR2 SVGIG (reference sequence). This CDR3 contains 16 residues. In nucleotides, the CDR3 is TGTGCCTGGAGTCGGCCGAAAGGGGTCGGGAATTCACCCCTCCACTTT. This translates into CAWSRPKGVGNSPLHF.

The CDR3 here is CASSTRHLGTEAFF. As DNA, the CDR3 is TGTGCCAGCAGTACCCGACACCTTGGCACTGAAGCTTTCTTT. The V call is TRBV28, the J call TRBJ1-1; D gene unclear. CDR1 is MDHEN and CDR2 is SYDVKM in the germline V gene. The CDR3 runs 14 residues. Trimming shortened V by 5 bases and J by 4 bases, and 14 bases separated the two germline ends.

This chain links TRBV21-1 with TRBJ1-5. TRBV21-1 is a pseudogene locus. This CDR3 has 17 residues. The CDR3 nucleotides are TGTGCCAGCAGCACAAAGGCGGGGGGGCTCAGACGGGAGCCCCAGCATTTT. It encodes CASSTKAGGLRREPQHF.

The chain recombines TRBV4-1 with TRBJ2-7, with TRBD1 as a possible D gene (5 bases). This CDR3 region has 15 residues. Germline V gives CDR1 MGHRA, CDR2 YSYEKL. Trimming shortened V by 1 base and J by 4 bases, and 14 bases separated the two germline ends. DNA of the CDR3: TGCGCCAGCAGCCAAGTCGACAGTTCACCGTACGAGCAGTACTTC. Its translation: CASSQVDSSPYEQYF.

The rearrangement joins TRBV6-5 to TRBJ2-2; D ambiguous. Trimming took off 0 bases at V and 4 bases at J, with 6 bases between the two ends. The CDR3 covers 14 residues. Germline V gene sequence: CDR1 MNHEY, CDR2 SVGAGI. CDR3 DNA: TGTGCCAGCAGTTACTCCCCGATCACCGGGGAGCTGTTTTTT. Its translation: CASSYSPITGELFF.

The sample holds one count of this clone. V and J are TRBV19 and TRBJ2-7, with 7 bases that match TRBD2. The CDR3 length is 14 residues. Germline CDR1 LNHDA, CDR2 SQIVND (reference sequence). V lost 3 bases, J lost 2 bases, and 4 bases stayed unmatched. The CDR3 coding sequence is TGTGCCAGTAGTATCGGCGGGAGTGCCTACGAGCAGTACTTC. Protein product: CASSIGGSAYEQYF.